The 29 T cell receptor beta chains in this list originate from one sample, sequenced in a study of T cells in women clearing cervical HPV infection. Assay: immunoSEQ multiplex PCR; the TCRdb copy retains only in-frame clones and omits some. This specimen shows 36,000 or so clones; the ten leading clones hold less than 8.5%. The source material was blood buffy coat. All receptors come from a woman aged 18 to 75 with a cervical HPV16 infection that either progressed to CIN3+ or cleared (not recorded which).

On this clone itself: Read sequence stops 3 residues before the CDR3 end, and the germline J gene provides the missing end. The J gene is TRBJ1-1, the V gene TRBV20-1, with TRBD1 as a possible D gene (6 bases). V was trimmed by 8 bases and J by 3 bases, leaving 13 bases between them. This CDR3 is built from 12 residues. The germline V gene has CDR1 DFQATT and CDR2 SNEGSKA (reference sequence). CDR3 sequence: CSPTDRDTEAFF. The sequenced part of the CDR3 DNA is TGCAGTCCGACGGACAGAGACACTGAA.

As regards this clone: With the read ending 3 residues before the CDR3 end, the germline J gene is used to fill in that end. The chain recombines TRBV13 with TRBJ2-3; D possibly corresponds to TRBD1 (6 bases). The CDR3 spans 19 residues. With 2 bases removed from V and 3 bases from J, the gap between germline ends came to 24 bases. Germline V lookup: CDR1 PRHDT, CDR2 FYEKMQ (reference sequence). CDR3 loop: CASSLWLPLPGTRTDTQYF. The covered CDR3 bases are TGTGCCAGCAGCTTATGGCTGCCCCTCCCCGGGACACGTACAGATACG.

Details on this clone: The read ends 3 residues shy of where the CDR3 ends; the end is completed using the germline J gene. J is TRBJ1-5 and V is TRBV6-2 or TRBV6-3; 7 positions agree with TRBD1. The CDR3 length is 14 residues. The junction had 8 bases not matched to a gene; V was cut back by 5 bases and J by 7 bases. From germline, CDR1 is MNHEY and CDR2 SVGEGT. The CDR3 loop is CASSDQGGGQPQHF. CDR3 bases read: TGTGCCAGCAGTGATCAGGGGGGTGGGCAGCCC.

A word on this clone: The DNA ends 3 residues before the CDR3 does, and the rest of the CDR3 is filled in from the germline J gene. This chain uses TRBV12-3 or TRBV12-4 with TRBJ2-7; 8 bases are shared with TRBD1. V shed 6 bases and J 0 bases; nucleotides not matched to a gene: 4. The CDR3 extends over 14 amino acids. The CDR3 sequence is CASRTTGGSYEQYF. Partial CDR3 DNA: TGTGCCAGCAGGACTACAGGGGGCTCCTACGAG.

The sequenced CDR3 bases are TGCGCCAGCAGCTTGGCCCCAGCGGGTGAG. This sequence encodes CASSLAPAGE. The full CDR3 reads CASSLAPAGEQFF. The chain couples TRBV5-1 to TRBJ2-1; maybe TRBD2 (6 bases). With the read ending 3 residues before the CDR3 end, the germline J gene is used to fill in that end. Germline V gene sequence: CDR1 SGHRS, CDR2 YFSETQ. There are 13 residues in the CDR3. Trimming removed 0 bases at V and 9 bases at J, with 10 bases between.

The chain's CDR3 is CASSQPGQGAYDYTF. CDR3 DNA (partial): TGTGCCAGCTCACAACCGGGACAGGGGGCATACGAC. The rearrangement uses TRBV18 and TRBJ1-2, with TRBD1 matching over 12 bases. The read stops 3 residues short of the end of the CDR3; the missing end is completed from the germline J gene. The germline gives CDR1 KGHSH, CDR2 LQKENI. The length of the CDR3 is 15 residues.

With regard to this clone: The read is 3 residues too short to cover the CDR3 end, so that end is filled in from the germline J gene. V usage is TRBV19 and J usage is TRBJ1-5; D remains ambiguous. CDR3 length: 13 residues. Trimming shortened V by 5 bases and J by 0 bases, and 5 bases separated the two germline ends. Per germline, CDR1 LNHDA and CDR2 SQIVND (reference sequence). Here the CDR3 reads CASSVNSNQPQHF. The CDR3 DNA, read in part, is TGTGCCAGTAGTGTTAATAGCAATCAGCCC.

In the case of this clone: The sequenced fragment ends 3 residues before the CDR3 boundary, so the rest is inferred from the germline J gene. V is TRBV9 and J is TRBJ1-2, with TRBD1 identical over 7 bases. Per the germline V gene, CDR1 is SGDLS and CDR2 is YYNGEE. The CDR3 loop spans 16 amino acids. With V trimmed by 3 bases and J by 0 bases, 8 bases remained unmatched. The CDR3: CASSANEGTANYGYTF. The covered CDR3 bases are TGTGCCAGCAGCGCCAATGAGGGGACAGCTAACTATGGC.

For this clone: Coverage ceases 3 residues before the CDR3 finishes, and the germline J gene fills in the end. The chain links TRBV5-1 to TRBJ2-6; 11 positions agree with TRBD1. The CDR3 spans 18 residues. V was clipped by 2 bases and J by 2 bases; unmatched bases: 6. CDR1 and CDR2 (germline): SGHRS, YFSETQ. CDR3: CASSLTGQGAPGANVLTF. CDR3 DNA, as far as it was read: TGCGCCAGCAGCTTAACTGGACAGGGGGCCCCTGGGGCCAACGTC.

CDR3 protein: CASSPRWASDEAFF. CDR3 DNA (partial): TGTGCCAGCTCACCCCGCTGGGCTAGCGACGAG. J is TRBJ1-1 and V is TRBV18; D remains unclear. The missing CDR3 end, 3 residues past where the read stops, is filled in from the germline J gene. The CDR3 consists of 14 residues. Germline V gene data show CDR1 as KGHSH and CDR2 as LQKENI.

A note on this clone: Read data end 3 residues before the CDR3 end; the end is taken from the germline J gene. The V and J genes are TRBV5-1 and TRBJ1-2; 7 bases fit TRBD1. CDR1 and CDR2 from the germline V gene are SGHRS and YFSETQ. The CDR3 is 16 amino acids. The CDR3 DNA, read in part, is TGCGCCAGCAGAGACCGGTCGGGAAACAGGGGAGGCGGC. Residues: CASRDRSGNRGGG. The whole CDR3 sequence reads CASRDRSGNRGGGYTF.

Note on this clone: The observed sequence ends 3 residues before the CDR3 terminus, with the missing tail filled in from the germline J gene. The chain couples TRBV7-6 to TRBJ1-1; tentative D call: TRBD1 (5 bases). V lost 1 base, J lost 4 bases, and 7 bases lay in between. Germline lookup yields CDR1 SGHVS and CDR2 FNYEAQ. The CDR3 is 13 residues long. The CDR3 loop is CASSLEGVTEAFF. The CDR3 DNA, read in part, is TGTGCCAGCAGCTTAGAAGGGGTCACTGAA.

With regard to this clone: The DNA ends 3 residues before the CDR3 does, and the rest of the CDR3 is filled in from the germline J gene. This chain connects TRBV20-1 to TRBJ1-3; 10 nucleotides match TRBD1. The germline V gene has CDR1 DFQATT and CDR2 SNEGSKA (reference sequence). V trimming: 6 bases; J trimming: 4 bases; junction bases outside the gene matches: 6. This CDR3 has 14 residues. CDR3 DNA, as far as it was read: TGCAGTGCCTTAATGGGACAGGGGGGAAACACC. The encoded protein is CSALMGQGGNT. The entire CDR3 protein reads CSALMGQGGNTIYF.

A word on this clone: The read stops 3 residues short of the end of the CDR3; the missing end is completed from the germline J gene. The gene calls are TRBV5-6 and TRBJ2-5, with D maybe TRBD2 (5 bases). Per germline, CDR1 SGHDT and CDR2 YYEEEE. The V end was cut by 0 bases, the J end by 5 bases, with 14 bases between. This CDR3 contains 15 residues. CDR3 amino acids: CASSLGGPSGETQYF. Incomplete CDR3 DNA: TGTGCCAGCAGCTTGGGAGGGCCCTCGGGGGAGACC.

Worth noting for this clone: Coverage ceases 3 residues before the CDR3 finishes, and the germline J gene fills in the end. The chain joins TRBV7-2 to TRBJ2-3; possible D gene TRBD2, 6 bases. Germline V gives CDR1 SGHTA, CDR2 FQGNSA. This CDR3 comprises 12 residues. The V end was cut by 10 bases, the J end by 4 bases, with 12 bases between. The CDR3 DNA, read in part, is TGTGCCAACGGACTAAGGCCAGATACG. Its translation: CANGLRPDT. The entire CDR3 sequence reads CANGLRPDTQYF.

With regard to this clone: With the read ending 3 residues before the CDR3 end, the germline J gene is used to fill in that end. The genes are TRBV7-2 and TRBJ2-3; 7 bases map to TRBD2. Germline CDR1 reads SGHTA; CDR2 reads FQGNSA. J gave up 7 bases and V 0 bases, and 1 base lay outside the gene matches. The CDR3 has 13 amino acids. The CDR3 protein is CASSLAGGNTQYF. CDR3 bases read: TGTGCCAGCAGCTTAGCGGGGGGGAATACG.

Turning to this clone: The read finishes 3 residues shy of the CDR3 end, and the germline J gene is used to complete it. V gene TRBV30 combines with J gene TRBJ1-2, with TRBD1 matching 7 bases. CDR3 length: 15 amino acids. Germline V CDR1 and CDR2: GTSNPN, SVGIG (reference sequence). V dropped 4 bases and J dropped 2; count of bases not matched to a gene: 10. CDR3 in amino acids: CAWIRTGWQNYGYTF. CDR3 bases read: TGTGCCTGGATCCGGACAGGATGGCAGAACTATGGC.

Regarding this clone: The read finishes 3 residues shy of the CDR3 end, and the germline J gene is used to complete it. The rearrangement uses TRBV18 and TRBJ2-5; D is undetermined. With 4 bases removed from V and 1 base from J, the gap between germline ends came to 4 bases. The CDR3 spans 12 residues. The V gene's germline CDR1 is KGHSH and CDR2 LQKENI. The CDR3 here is CASSRAQETQYF. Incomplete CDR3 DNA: TGTGCCAGCTCACGAGCCCAAGAGACC.

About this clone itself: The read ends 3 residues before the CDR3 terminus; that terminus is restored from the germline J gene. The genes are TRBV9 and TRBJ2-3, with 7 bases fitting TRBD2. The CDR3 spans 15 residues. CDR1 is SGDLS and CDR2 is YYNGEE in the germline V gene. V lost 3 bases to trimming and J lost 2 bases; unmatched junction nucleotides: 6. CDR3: CASSASGVITDTQYF. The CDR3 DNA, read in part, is TGTGCCAGCAGCGCGAGCGGGGTAATCACAGATACG.

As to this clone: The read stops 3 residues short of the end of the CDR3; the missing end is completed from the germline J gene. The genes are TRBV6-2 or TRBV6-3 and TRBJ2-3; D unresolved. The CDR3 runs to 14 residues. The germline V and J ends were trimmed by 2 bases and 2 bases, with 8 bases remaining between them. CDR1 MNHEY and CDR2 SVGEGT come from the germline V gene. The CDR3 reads CASSYGTVTDTQYF. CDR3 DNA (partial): TGTGCCAGCAGTTACGGCACAGTCACAGATACG.

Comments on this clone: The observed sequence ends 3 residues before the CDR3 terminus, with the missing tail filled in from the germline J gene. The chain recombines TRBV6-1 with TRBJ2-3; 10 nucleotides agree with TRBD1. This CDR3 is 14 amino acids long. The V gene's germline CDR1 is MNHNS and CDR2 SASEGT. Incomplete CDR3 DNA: TGTGCCAGCAGTGGAGACAGGGGGCAAGAGACG. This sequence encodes CASSGDRGQET. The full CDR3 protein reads CASSGDRGQETQYF.

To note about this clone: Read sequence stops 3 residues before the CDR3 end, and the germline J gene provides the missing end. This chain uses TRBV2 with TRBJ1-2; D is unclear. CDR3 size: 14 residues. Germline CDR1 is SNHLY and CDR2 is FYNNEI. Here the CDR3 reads CASSELVAALDYTF. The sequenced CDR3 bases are TGTGCCAGCAGTGAACTAGTAGCAGCTCTTGAC.

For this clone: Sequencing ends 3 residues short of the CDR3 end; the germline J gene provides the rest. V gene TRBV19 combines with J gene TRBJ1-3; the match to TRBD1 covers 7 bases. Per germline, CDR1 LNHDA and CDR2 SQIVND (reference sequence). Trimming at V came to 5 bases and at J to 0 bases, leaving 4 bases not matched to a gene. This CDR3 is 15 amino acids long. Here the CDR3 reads CASSANRGSGNTIYF. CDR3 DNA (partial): TGTGCCAGTAGTGCTAACAGGGGCTCTGGAAACACC.

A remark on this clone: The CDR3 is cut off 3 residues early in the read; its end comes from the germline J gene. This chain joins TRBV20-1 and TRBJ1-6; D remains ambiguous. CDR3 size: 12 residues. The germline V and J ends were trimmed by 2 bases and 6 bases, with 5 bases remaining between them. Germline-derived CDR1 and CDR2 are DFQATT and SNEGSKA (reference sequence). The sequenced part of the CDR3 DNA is TGCAGTGCTAGAACGGGTAATTCACCC. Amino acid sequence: CSARTGNSP. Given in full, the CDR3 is CSARTGNSPLHF.

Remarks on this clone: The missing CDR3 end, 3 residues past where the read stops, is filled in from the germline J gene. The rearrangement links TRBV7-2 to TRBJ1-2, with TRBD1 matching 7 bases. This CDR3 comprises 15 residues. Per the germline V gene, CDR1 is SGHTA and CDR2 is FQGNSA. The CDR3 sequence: CASSLRSGQHYDYTF. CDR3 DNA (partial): TGTGCCAGCAGCTTACGGTCGGGACAGCACTACGAC.

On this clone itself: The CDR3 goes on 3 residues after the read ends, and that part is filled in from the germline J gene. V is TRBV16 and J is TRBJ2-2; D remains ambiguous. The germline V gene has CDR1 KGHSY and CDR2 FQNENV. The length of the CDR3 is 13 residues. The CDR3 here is CASSQYIDEKLFF. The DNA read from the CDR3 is TGTGCCAGCAGCCAATACATTGATGAAAAG.

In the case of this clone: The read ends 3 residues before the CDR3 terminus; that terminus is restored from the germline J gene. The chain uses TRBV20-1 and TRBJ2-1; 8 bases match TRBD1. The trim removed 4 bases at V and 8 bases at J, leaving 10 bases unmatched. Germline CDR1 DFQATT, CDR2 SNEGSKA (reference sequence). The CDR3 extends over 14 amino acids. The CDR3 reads CSAKKDRVYHEQFF. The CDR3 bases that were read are TGCAGTGCTAAGAAGGACAGGGTGTATCATGAG.

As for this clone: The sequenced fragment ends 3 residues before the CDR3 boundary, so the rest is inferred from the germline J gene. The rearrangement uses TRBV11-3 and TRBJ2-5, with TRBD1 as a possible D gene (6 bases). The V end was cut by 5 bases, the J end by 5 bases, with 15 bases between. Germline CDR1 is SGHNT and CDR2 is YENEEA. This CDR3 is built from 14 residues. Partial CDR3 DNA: TGTGCCAGCAGCCAGGGGTTTTCTGGGGAGACC. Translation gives CASSQGFSGET. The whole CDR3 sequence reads CASSQGFSGETQYF.

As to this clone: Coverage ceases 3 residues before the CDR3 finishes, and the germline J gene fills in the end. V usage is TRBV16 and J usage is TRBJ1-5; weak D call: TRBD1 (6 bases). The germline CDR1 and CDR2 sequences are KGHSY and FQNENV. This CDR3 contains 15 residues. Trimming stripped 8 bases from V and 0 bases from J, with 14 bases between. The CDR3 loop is CASGRTDNSNQPQHF. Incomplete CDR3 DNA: TGTGCCAGCGGAAGGACAGATAATAGCAATCAGCCC.